The text below deals with one T cell receptor beta chain. When the RNA was reverse transcribed, random hexamers were used with an input of roughly 0.45 to 1 ug. A multiplex approach, immunoSEQ multiplex PCR, amplified TCR beta CDR3 across 54 Vbeta and 13 Jbeta. TCRdb re-called the immunoSEQ multiplex PCR reads through MiXCR, storing one row per CDR3 protein. The data show 180,000 or so distinct CDR3 sequences, over 85% seen once. These data come from a study of CD8 T cells in Susac syndrome. TCR beta sequences were obtained from blood CD8+ and CD4+ T cells. The CDR3 has 15 amino acids. Looked up from germline, CDR1 is SGHTA and CDR2 is FQGNSA. Trimming stripped 1 base from V and 5 bases from J, with 12 bases between.

The V and J genes are TRBV7-2 and TRBJ2-1, with D possibly matching TRBD2 (5 bases). This sequence was found in a human donor in good health. Sequenced input: CD4+ T cells from PBMCs. Written as DNA, the CDR3 is TGTGCCAGCAGCTTAGATATCGGGCGGGACAATGAGCAGTTCTTC. Protein sequence: CASSLDIGRDNEQFF.